The 24 T cell receptor beta chains presented below share a single source sample, sequenced in a study of blood T cell repertoires in COVID-19. Profiled with immunoSEQ multiplex PCR; TCRdb holds only in-frame clones, not every one. The sample shows 29,000 or so clones, more than 60% of them seen only once. Sequences were obtained from peripheral blood. The receptors derive from a woman in her 70s with active or convalescent COVID-19.

The rearrangement links TRBV7-3 to TRBJ2-3, with TRBD1 matching 8 bases. This CDR3 contains 14 residues. Germline V gene lookup returns CDR1 SGHTA and CDR2 FQGTGA. V was pared by 5 bases and J by 3 bases, with 4 bases of the junction left unmatched. The CDR3 here is CASSNTGGTDTQYF. In DNA, the CDR3 is TGTGCCAGCAGCAACACAGGGGGAACAGATACGCAGTATTTT.

In its sample, this clone was seen once. This sequence joins TRBV6-5 and TRBJ2-7; tentatively, D is TRBD1 (5 bases). Germline V CDR1 and CDR2: MNHEY, SVGAGI. Trimming stripped 6 bases from V and 5 bases from J, with 17 bases between. This CDR3 is 14 amino acids long. CDR3 sequence (DNA): TGTGCCAGCAGGGGAATCAGGGTCTTCCACGAGCAGTACTTC. Protein product: CASRGIRVFHEQYF.

This chain connects TRBV7-2 to TRBJ2-1, with 8 positions matching TRBD2. V gave up 6 bases and J gave up 4 bases; unmatched junction bases: 8. Germline CDR1 SGHTA, CDR2 FQGNSA. This CDR3 has 15 residues. The CDR3 here is CASRSAPSGYNEQFF. As DNA, the CDR3 is TGTGCCAGCAGATCAGCGCCTAGCGGGTACAATGAGCAGTTCTTC.

The J gene is TRBJ2-2, the V gene TRBV11-2, with D perhaps matching TRBD2 (6 bases). The V gene lost 1 base and the J gene lost 7 bases, with 13 bases spanning the gap. Germline CDR1 and CDR2: SGHAT and FQNNGV. This CDR3 is built from 15 residues. Here the CDR3 reads CASSLVLSGGGELFF. The CDR3 bases are TGTGCCAGCAGCTTAGTTCTTAGCGGAGGCGGGGAGCTGTTTTTT.

The rearrangement links TRBV5-1 to TRBJ2-3; the D gene is possibly TRBD2 (6 bases). This CDR3 has 16 residues. V lost 0 bases and J lost 0, with 11 bases in between. Germline values: CDR1 SGHRS, CDR2 YFSETQ. CDR3 bases: TGCGCCAGCAGCTTGGGACTAGACTATAGCACAGATACGCAGTATTTT. The encoded protein is CASSLGLDYSTDTQYF.

The chain is built from TRBV19 and TRBJ2-5, with D tentatively TRBD1 (5 bases). This CDR3 comprises 13 residues. V was cut by 6 bases and J by 5 bases, with 13 bases left in between. Germline CDR1 reads LNHDA; CDR2 reads SQIVND (reference sequence). The CDR3 loop reads CASSPGFTETQYF. The CDR3 DNA follows: TGTGCCAGTAGCCCAGGGTTTACGGAGACCCAGTACTTC.

The gene calls are TRBV19 and TRBJ2-7; 7 positions match TRBD2. The junction had 8 bases not matched to a gene; V was cut back by 3 bases and J by 0 bases. Germline CDR1 is LNHDA and CDR2 is SQIVND (reference sequence). The CDR3 has 16 residues. The CDR3 reads CASSMVPSGGSYEQYF. CDR3 sequence (DNA): TGTGCCAGTAGTATGGTACCTAGCGGAGGCTCCTACGAGCAGTACTTC.

The chain couples TRBV30 to TRBJ1-6; D remains unclear. Germline V gives CDR1 GTSNPN, CDR2 SVGIG (reference sequence). V lost 5 bases to trimming and J lost 6 bases, with 11 bases between them. The CDR3 sequence is 13 residues long. The CDR3 reads CAWRGGGNSPLHF. The CDR3 bases are TGTGCCTGGCGAGGAGGTGGTAATTCACCCCTCCACTTT.

The chain uses TRBV10-3 and TRBJ2-1; TRBD2 matches at 9 bases. The germline gives CDR1 ENHRY, CDR2 SYGVKD. The CDR3 has 11 amino acids. J gave up 6 bases and V 9 bases, and 0 bases lay outside the gene matches. The CDR3 DNA sequence: TGTGCCATTAGCGGGAGCAATGAGCAGTTCTTC. The encoded protein is CAISGSNEQFF.

The chain recombines TRBV5-1 with TRBJ1-1; D is unresolved. CDR1 is SGHRS, CDR2 YFSETQ, per germline. V was shortened by 0 bases and J by 0 bases, with 12 bases between the two germline ends. The CDR3 has 16 amino acids. The CDR3 is CASSLGQTSMNTEAFF. The CDR3 bases are TGCGCCAGCAGCTTGGGGCAGACATCAATGAACACTGAAGCTTTCTTT. Full variable domain (rest looked up from reference TRBV5-1 and TRBJ1-1): KAGVTQTPRYLIKTRGQQVTLSCSPISGHRSVSWYQQTPGQGLQFLFEYFSETQRNKGNFPGRFSGRQFSNSRSEMNVSTLELGDSALYLCASSLGQTSMNTEAFFGQGTRLTVV.

In this sample, this clone turned up a few times. The chain uses TRBV7-8 and TRBJ1-2; the D is unclear. The CDR3 has 16 residues. Trimming shortened V by 2 bases and J by 8 bases, and 21 bases separated the two germline ends. In germline, CDR1 is SGHVS, CDR2 FQNEAQ. The DNA for the CDR3 is TGTGCCAGCAGCTTAACCCCTCGGGTCGAACCGGGAGGCTACACCTTC. It yields the protein CASSLTPRVEPGGYTF. The variable domain in full, completed from reference TRBV7-8 and TRBJ1-2, reads GAGVSQSPRYKVAKRGQDVALRCDPISGHVSLFWYQQALGQGPEFLTYFQNEAQLDKSGLPSDRFFAERPEGSVSTLKIQRTQQEDSAVYLCASSLTPRVEPGGYTFGSGTRLTVV.

The rearrangement joins TRBV3-1 (or the pseudogene TRBV3-2) to TRBJ2-3; D ambiguous. The germline CDR1 and CDR2 sequences are LGHDT and YNNKEL (reference sequence). Trimming cost V 0 bases and J 9 bases, with 7 bases left between them. This CDR3 spans 12 amino acids. The CDR3 bases are TGTGCCAGCAGCCAAGATGGCCGCACGCAGTATTTT. This encodes CASSQDGRTQYF.

This clone was seen a handful of times. V is TRBV4-1 and J is TRBJ1-4; the match to TRBD1 covers 8 bases. The CDR3 has 17 amino acids. V shed 2 bases, J shed 8 bases, and the junction held 13 bases outside the gene matches. CDR1 MGHRA and CDR2 YSYEKL come from the germline V gene. The CDR3 nucleotides read TGCGCCAGCAGCCAATACTCCGTGCGACAGGGGAGGGAAAAACTGTTTTTT. It encodes CASSQYSVRQGREKLFF.

V gene TRBV4-3 combines with J gene TRBJ2-3, with D unclear. There are 15 residues in the CDR3. The V end lost 4 bases, the J end lost 1 base, and 12 bases lay between the germline ends. The germline V gene has CDR1 LGHNA and CDR2 YSLEER. The CDR3 DNA is TGCGCCAGCAGCCTCACCTTTCGGGGCACAGATACGCAGTATTTT. This codes for CASSLTFRGTDTQYF.

This clone was counted once. For the CDR3, the DNA is TGTGCCAGCAGCCTGGGACTAGCGGGGTACAATGAGCAGTTCTTC. It encodes CASSLGLAGYNEQFF. This sequence joins TRBV5-4 and TRBJ2-1; 13 bases are a match to TRBD2. This CDR3 region has 15 residues. CDR1 is SGHNT, CDR2 YYREEE, per germline (reference sequence). J lost 4 bases, V lost 4 bases, and 2 bases had no gene match. Drawing the rest from reference TRBV5-4 and TRBJ2-1, the complete variable domain is ETGVTQSPTHLIKTRGQQVTLRCSSQSGHNTVSWYQQALGQGPQFIFQYYREEENGRGNFPPRFSGLQFPNYSSELNVNALELDDSALYLCASSLGLAGYNEQFFGPGTRLTVL.

This chain links TRBV6-5 with TRBJ2-3, with no clear D. The germline gives CDR1 MNHEY, CDR2 SVGAGI. V shed 6 bases and J shed 0 bases, with 13 bases lying between them. The CDR3 loop spans 15 amino acids. In DNA, the CDR3 is TGTGCCAGCAGCGGTACGATGACTAGCACAGATACGCAGTATTTT. It specifies CASSGTMTSTDTQYF.

J is TRBJ1-2 and V is TRBV6-2 or TRBV6-3; weak D call: TRBD1 (6 bases). The ends were cut back, 4 bases at V and 6 bases at J, with 12 bases in the middle. CDR1 is MNHEY, CDR2 SVGEGT, per germline. The CDR3 consists of 13 residues. The CDR3 DNA reads as TGTGCCAGCAGTTTTACAGGGTTTCATGGCTACACCTTC. Translated, it gives CASSFTGFHGYTF.

The V and J genes are TRBV27 and TRBJ2-7; D perhaps matches TRBD2 (5 bases). V lost 8 bases, J lost 2 bases, and 7 bases lay in between. Germline V gene lookup returns CDR1 MNHEY and CDR2 SMNVEV (reference sequence). The CDR3 is made up of 11 amino acids. The CDR3 sequence is CASGGTYEQYF. In DNA form, the CDR3 reads TGTGCCAGCGGAGGTACCTACGAGCAGTACTTC.

V usage is TRBV7-8 and J usage is TRBJ1-5; 7 bases line up with TRBD1. The CDR3 contains 14 residues. Germline V gene sequence: CDR1 SGHVS, CDR2 FQNEAQ. Trimming at V came to 6 bases and at J to 0 bases, leaving 2 bases not matched to a gene. For the CDR3, the DNA is TGTGCCAGCAGTCGGGACAGTAGCAATCAGCCCCAGCATTTT. Its protein is CASSRDSSNQPQHF.

The chain links TRBV7-2 to TRBJ2-7; 8 nucleotides line up with TRBD1. Per the germline V gene, CDR1 is SGHTA and CDR2 is FQGNSA. The CDR3 consists of 14 residues. V shed 1 base, J shed 6 bases, and the junction held 5 bases outside the gene matches. CDR3 sequence reads: CASSLDRGTFEQYF. DNA for the CDR3: TGTGCCAGCAGCTTAGACAGGGGGACCTTCGAGCAGTACTTC.

The chain links TRBV4-3 to TRBJ2-1; 10 nucleotides agree with TRBD2. The trim removed 3 bases at V and 8 bases at J, leaving 10 bases unmatched. The V gene's germline CDR1 is LGHNA and CDR2 YSLEER. CDR3 length: 16 residues. The CDR3 is CASSQSVAGGPDEQFF. CDR3 nucleotide sequence: TGCGCCAGCAGCCAGTCCGTAGCGGGAGGCCCGGATGAGCAGTTCTTC.

V and J are TRBV28 and TRBJ2-5; 9 bases fit TRBD2. After removal of 6 bases from V and 1 base from J, the junction contained 12 bases not matched to a gene. The CDR3 covers 17 residues. The V gene's germline CDR1 is MDHEN and CDR2 SYDVKM. CDR3 in amino acids: CASRRIVTSGSQETQYF. The DNA of the CDR3 is TGTGCCAGCAGGCGAATCGTGACTAGCGGCTCCCAAGAGACCCAGTACTTC.

The chain has TRBV28 and TRBJ1-2; no firm D call. The V and J ends lost 4 bases and 3 bases respectively, with 12 bases between them. This CDR3 has 14 amino acids. Looked up from germline, CDR1 is MDHEN and CDR2 is SYDVKM. The CDR3 nucleotides are TGTGCCAGCAGTTCGGGAGGTCCCTACTATGGCTACACCTTC. It specifies CASSSGGPYYGYTF.

V and J are TRBV30 and TRBJ1-1, with a tentative D call TRBD1 (6 bases). CDR1 and CDR2 from the germline V gene are GTSNPN and SVGIG (reference sequence). Trimming cost V 4 bases and J 7 bases, with 13 bases left between them. The CDR3 spans 12 residues. The DNA of the CDR3 is TGTGCCTGGATGTGGAAACAGGGTGAAGCTTTCTTT. Its translation: CAWMWKQGEAFF.